This is a list of T cell receptor beta chains from one sample in a study of neoadjuvant anti-PD-1 for oral cavity cancer. The data were produced by immunoSEQ multiplex PCR, yet TCRdb's version contains in-frame clones alone and is incomplete. Here the sample spans more than 13,000 clones, less than 85% being singletons. The sequenced sample was PBMCs, obtained before nivolumab (anti-PD-1) treatment. These receptors all stem from a person aged 35-80 years with oral cavity squamous cell carcinoma. The CDR3 runs from the conserved cysteine through the conserved F or W. The order of the fields is clone size, V gene, J gene, D gene, CDR3 DNA, CDR3 protein. A D gene is named only where the DNA matches it firmly. Size values are once, few and many counts, or a class for expanded clones, and some rows have none.

>few|TRBV12-5|TRBJ1-5|TRBD1
TGTGCTAGTGCCGAGACAGGGTTGGGGAATCAGCCCCAGCATTTT
CASAETGLGNQPQHF
>-|TRBV5-1|TRBJ2-1|-
TGCGCCAGCAGCTTGTCACTGCAATCCTACAATGAGCAGTTCTTC
CASSLSLQSYNEQFF
>once|TRBV11-2|TRBJ2-7|-
TGTGCCAGCAGCTCGCTTGAGGGGGGGGGCTCCTACGAGCAGTACTTC
CASSSLEGGGSYEQYF
>few|TRBV2|TRBJ2-1|-
TGTGCCAGCAGTGTATTCCAGGGATTGGATGAGCAGTTCTTC
CASSVFQGLDEQFF
>few|TRBV29-1|TRBJ1-3|TRBD1
TGCAGCGTTGAGGGGGACAGGGAACGAAACACCATATATTTT
CSVEGDRERNTIYF
>-|TRBV7-3|TRBJ2-5|TRBD2
TGTGCCAGCAGCCATTCGACTAGCGGGGGGGAGACCCAGTACTTC
CASSHSTSGGETQYF
>-|TRBV6-5|TRBJ2-5|-
TGTGCCAGCAGCCCAGGTGTTGAAGGGGAGACCCAGTACTTC
CASSPGVEGETQYF
>-|TRBV27|TRBJ2-2|-
TGTGCCAGCACCGGAGGGCCGGTCACCGGGGAGCTGTTTTTT
CASTGGPVTGELFF
>-|TRBV6-1|TRBJ2-7|-
TGTGCCAGCAGTGAAAGAGTCCTCGGCTACGAGCAGTACTTC
CASSERVLGYEQYF
>-|TRBV11-2|TRBJ1-5|TRBD1
TGTGCCAGCAGCTTGGGACAGGGAGATCAGCCCCAGCATTTT
CASSLGQGDQPQHF
>once|TRBV5-1|TRBJ1-1|-
TGCGCCAGCAGCGAGGGGCCGAACACTGAAGCTTTCTTT
CASSEGPNTEAFF
>-|TRBV6-4|TRBJ2-1|TRBD1
TGTGCCAGCAGTGAGATTGGTAGGACAGGGGGCGATGAGCAGTTCTTC
CASSEIGRTGGDEQFF